This paragraph reports one T cell receptor beta chain. Researchers ran the assay at a deep level. Clones were read by immunoSEQ multiplex PCR, and TCRdb kept only the in-frame ones, dropping some. The table lists some 2.1 million clones, around 95% of them singletons. This CDR3 has 13 residues. V was clipped by 4 bases and J by 0 bases, with 6 bases between them. Germline CDR1 reads SGHVS; CDR2 reads FQNEAQ. This sample was taken from a study of shared clonotypes between healthy human individuals. Healthy adults negative for HIV, lacking recent acute infections or vaccinations, served as donors. The chain is built from TRBV7-8 and TRBJ1-2; D remains unclear. The source is a man aged 18 to 29 in good health. The specimen was naive CD4+ T cells sorted from blood. Subset denoted: CD45RA+ positively selected. The CDR3 here is CASSSGANYGYTF. Here the CDR3 DNA reads TGTGCCAGCAGCTCTGGGGCTAACTATGGCTACACCTTC.